The 24 T cell receptor beta chains given below trace back to one sample, sequenced in a study of cytomegalovirus exposure and HLA in healthy donors. A multiplex PCR was run with 60 Vbeta primers and 13 Jbeta primers. The method was immunoSEQ multiplex PCR; TCRdb's version includes in-frame clones alone and lacks a portion of them. The sample consists of 150,000 to 200,000 clones, roughly 77% of them appearing once. Sequences were obtained from PBMCs. The receptors were gathered from a man aged 30-40 years in good health and CMV-seropositive.

The V gene is TRBV19, the J gene TRBJ2-1; TRBD1 matches at 7 bases. Germline V lookup: CDR1 LNHDA, CDR2 SQIVND (reference sequence). CDR3 length: 16 residues. The ends lost 6 bases at V and 2 bases at J; junction bases unmatched: 10. The CDR3 nucleotides are TGTGCCAGTAGACAAGAGGGGGCTAGCCCCTACAATGAGCAGTTCTTC. Residues: CASRQEGASPYNEQFF. The variable domain in full, with the rest retrieved from reference TRBV19 and TRBJ2-1, is DGGITQSPKYLFRKEGQNVTLSCEQNLNHDAMYWYRQDPGQGLRLIYYSQIVNDFQKGDIAEGYSVSREKKESFPLTVTSAQKNPTAFYLCASRQEGASPYNEQFFGPGTRLTVL.

This chain joins TRBV19 and TRBJ2-7, with TRBD1 identical over 10 bases. V lost 4 bases and J lost 3; bases outside the gene matches: 6. CDR1 and CDR2 from the germline V gene are LNHDA and SQIVND (reference sequence). The CDR3 has 15 residues. CDR3 DNA: TGTGCCAGTAGTAAAACCGGGACAGGGGTCTACGAGCAGTACTTC. Residues: CASSKTGTGVYEQYF.

The rearrangement links TRBV4-1 to TRBJ2-5; tentative D call: TRBD1 (5 bases). The length of the CDR3 is 16 residues. Germline CDR1 and CDR2: MGHRA and YSYEKL. Trimming pared 4 bases from V and 2 bases from J, leaving 17 bases between. This chain's CDR3 is CASSPTMGRAQETQYF. The CDR3 DNA reads as TGCGCCAGCAGCCCAACGATGGGCAGGGCTCAAGAGACCCAGTACTTC.

The chain is built from TRBV18 and TRBJ1-4, with D maybe TRBD1 (6 bases). CDR3 length equals 14 residues. CDR1 and CDR2 (germline): KGHSH, LQKENI. Trimming shortened V by 3 bases and J by 8 bases, and 13 bases separated the two germline ends. For the CDR3, the DNA is TGTGCCAGCTCACCCCGGGACAATGGAGAAAAACTGTTTTTT. Protein: CASSPRDNGEKLFF.

This chain links TRBV7-9 with TRBJ2-7, with a possible D match to TRBD1 (6 bases). Germline CDR1 SEHNR, CDR2 FQNEAQ (reference sequence). V was cut by 5 bases and J by 0 bases, with 17 bases left in between. The CDR3 runs 16 residues. DNA for the CDR3: TGTGCCAGCAGCCCCGGTGGGACACAACTCTCCTACGAGCAGTACTTC. This codes for CASSPGGTQLSYEQYF.

The V gene is TRBV5-1, the J gene TRBJ2-3; 7 bases match TRBD2. This CDR3 contains 13 residues. Germline trimming cut 4 bases from V and 4 bases from J; bases unmatched to any gene: 3. Germline V gene lookup returns CDR1 SGHRS and CDR2 YFSETQ. The CDR3 sequence is CASSPAGADTQYF. CDR3 in DNA: TGCGCCAGCAGCCCGGCGGGGGCAGATACGCAGTATTTT. The entire variable domain, with the rest obtained from reference TRBV5-1 and TRBJ2-3, is as follows: KAGVTQTPRYLIKTRGQQVTLSCSPISGHRSVSWYQQTPGQGLQFLFEYFSETQRNKGNFPGRFSGRQFSNSRSEMNVSTLELGDSALYLCASSPAGADTQYFGPGTRLTVL.

This clone was observed a handful of times. The rearrangement joins TRBV7-3 to TRBJ1-1; TRBD1 is a possible D gene (5 bases). V was shortened by 2 bases and J by 9 bases, with 13 bases between the two germline ends. This CDR3 spans 13 amino acids. Looked up from germline, CDR1 is SGHTA and CDR2 is FQGTGA. The CDR3 here is CASSLGTDKQAFF. In DNA form, the CDR3 reads TGTGCCAGCAGCTTAGGTACGGACAAGCAAGCTTTCTTT. Together with reference TRBV7-3 and TRBJ1-1, the CDR3 gives the full variable domain: GAGVSQTPSNKVTEKGKYVELRCDPISGHTALYWYRQSLGQGPEFLIYFQGTGAADDSGLPNDRFFAVRPEGSVSTLKIQRTERGDSAVYLCASSLGTDKQAFFGQGTRLTVV.

This clone was counted once. The V call is TRBV7-3, the J call TRBJ2-4; the D gene is possibly TRBD2 (5 bases). The CDR3 totals 16 residues. Trimming removed 5 bases from V and 5 bases from J, with 19 bases in between. CDR1 and CDR2 from the germline V gene are SGHTA and FQGTGA. The CDR3 DNA reads as TGTGCCAGCAGCCTATCCCCCGAGCCCGGGGAAAACATTCAGTACTTC. It translates to CASSLSPEPGENIQYF.

The chain has TRBV4-1 and TRBJ1-4, with TRBD1 as a possible D gene (6 bases). This CDR3 is 15 amino acids long. Trimming cost V 5 bases and J 2 bases, with 12 bases left between them. Germline CDR1 MGHRA, CDR2 YSYEKL. This chain's CDR3 is CASSDTQGTNEKLFF. The CDR3 DNA follows: TGCGCCAGCAGCGATACTCAGGGGACTAATGAAAAACTGTTTTTT.

This clone has more than one count but fewer than ten. V is TRBV7-3 and J is TRBJ2-6, with unresolved D. Trimming took 5 bases from V and 2 from J, leaving 4 bases between them. Germline CDR1 is SGHTA and CDR2 is FQGTGA. This CDR3 spans 13 amino acids. CDR3 region: CASSLPGANVLTF. The CDR3 coding sequence is TGTGCCAGCAGCCTACCTGGGGCCAACGTCCTGACTTTC.

The chain uses TRBV9 and TRBJ2-1, with D perhaps matching TRBD2 (6 bases). The length of the CDR3 is 16 residues. Trimming removed 2 bases from V and 3 bases from J, with 15 bases in between. Looked up from germline, CDR1 is SGDLS and CDR2 is YYNGEE. The CDR3 region has the DNA TGTGCCAGCAGCGTGGCCGGGACGGGGGTCTACAATGAGCAGTTCTTC. It specifies CASSVAGTGVYNEQFF.

The CDR3 sequence: CASSLEGTGFYEQYF. CDR3 DNA sequence: TGCGCCAGCAGCTTGGAAGGGACAGGGTTCTACGAGCAGTACTTC. V gene TRBV5-1 combines with J gene TRBJ2-7, with 9 positions matching TRBD1. The germline V gene encodes CDR1 SGHRS and CDR2 YFSETQ. The V and J ends lost 0 bases and 3 bases, in that order; junction bases with no gene match: 4. This CDR3 is built from 15 residues.

The gene calls are TRBV5-1 and TRBJ2-3; 12 bases line up with TRBD2. Germline-derived CDR1 and CDR2 are SGHRS and YFSETQ. Unmatched junction bases numbered 2, after V lost 1 base and J lost 2 bases. There are 16 residues in the CDR3. The CDR3 DNA reads TGCGCCAGCAGCTTGACTAGCGGGGGGCCCACAGATACGCAGTATTTT. It is translated as CASSLTSGGPTDTQYF.

Only a few counts were recorded for this clone. The V gene is TRBV4-3, the J gene TRBJ2-7, with D maybe TRBD2 (6 bases). CDR3 length: 14 residues. Between the trimmed V and J ends, which lost 4 bases and 2 bases, there was a span of 12 bases. Per germline, CDR1 LGHNA and CDR2 YSLEER. The CDR3 DNA reads TGCGCCAGCAGCCTTTATAGCGGAACCTACGAGCAGTACTTC. Protein sequence: CASSLYSGTYEQYF.

The chain links TRBV4-1 to TRBJ1-5; possible D gene TRBD1, 5 bases. Trimming removed 0 bases from V and 0 bases from J, with 12 bases in between. The CDR3 contains 17 residues. Per the germline V gene, CDR1 is MGHRA and CDR2 is YSYEKL. CDR3 sequence reads: CASSQEGFGASNQPQHF. CDR3 bases: TGCGCCAGCAGCCAAGAGGGTTTTGGGGCTAGCAATCAGCCCCAGCATTTT.

This clone has a handful of counts. The genes are TRBV4-1 and TRBJ1-3; D ambiguous. Germline-derived CDR1 and CDR2 are MGHRA and YSYEKL. V lost 0 bases and J lost 4, with 13 bases in between. There are 16 residues in the CDR3. The CDR3 loop is CASSQEYKISGNTIYF. CDR3 in DNA: TGCGCCAGCAGCCAAGAATACAAAATTAGCGGAAACACCATATATTTT.

The gene calls are TRBV6-1 and TRBJ1-1; TRBD1 is a possible D gene (5 bases). CDR3 length: 14 amino acids. Per the germline V gene, CDR1 is MNHNS and CDR2 is SASEGT. Deletions cut 4 bases from V and 0 bases from J, with 9 bases between. The CDR3 protein is CASSGGTVNTEAFF. CDR3 bases: TGTGCCAGCAGTGGCGGGACGGTGAACACTGAAGCTTTCTTT.

J is TRBJ2-5 and V is TRBV18; unclear D gene. Germline loops: CDR1 KGHSH, CDR2 LQKENI. The CDR3 is 14 residues long. V was clipped by 0 bases and J by 4 bases, with 9 bases between them. The CDR3 nucleotides are TGTGCCAGCTCACCACCGCCGGGTGGAGAGACCCAGTACTTC. This gives the protein CASSPPPGGETQYF.

The CDR3, as DNA: TGTGCCAGTAGCCAACAGGGGGAGAACACTGAAGCTTTCTTT. Its protein is CASSQQGENTEAFF. This sequence joins TRBV19 and TRBJ1-1; 8 nucleotides agree with TRBD1. This CDR3 spans 14 amino acids. Trimming cost V 6 bases and J 1 base; bases outside gene matches: 4. CDR1 and CDR2 (germline): LNHDA, SQIVND (reference sequence).

This clone was observed a few times. The genes are TRBV6-5 and TRBJ2-6; 8 nucleotides line up with TRBD1. CDR3 length: 13 residues. CDR1 and CDR2 (germline): MNHEY, SVGAGI. With 2 bases clipped from V and 17 bases from J, the junction kept 8 bases outside the gene matches. The CDR3 coding sequence is TGTGCCAGCAGTTACAGCGGACAGGGTTTGGTGACTTTC. This encodes CASSYSGQGLVTF.

This rearrangement joins TRBV27 to TRBJ1-4, with a weak D call TRBD1 (5 bases). V was trimmed by 4 bases and J by 5 bases, leaving 8 bases between them. CDR1 is MNHEY, CDR2 SMNVEV, per germline (reference sequence). The CDR3 extends over 13 amino acids. The CDR3 loop reads CASSWAGNEKLFF. CDR3 nucleotide sequence: TGTGCCAGCAGTTGGGCAGGGAATGAAAAACTGTTTTTT.

The chain is built from TRBV28 and TRBJ2-7; 9 bases are shared with TRBD2. V lost 2 bases, J lost 1 base, and 6 bases stayed unmatched. This CDR3 comprises 16 residues. Germline lookup yields CDR1 MDHEN and CDR2 SYDVKM. The CDR3: CASSLQSGGISYEQYF. CDR3 nucleotide sequence: TGTGCCAGCAGTTTACAAAGCGGGGGGATTTCCTACGAGCAGTACTTC. Full variable domain (outside the CDR3, taken from reference TRBV28 and TRBJ2-7): DVKVTQSSRYLVKRTGEKVFLECVQDMDHENMFWYRQDPGLGLRLIYFSYDVKMKEKGDIPEGYSVSREKKERFSLILESASTNQTSMYLCASSLQSGGISYEQYFGPGTRLTVT.

This sequence joins TRBV15 and TRBJ1-2; D is possibly TRBD1 (5 bases). Trimming removed 1 base from V and 5 bases from J, with 20 bases in between. Per germline, CDR1 LNHNV and CDR2 YYDKDF (reference sequence). This CDR3 is 17 amino acids long. The CDR3 protein is CATSRGWGGEGLYGYTF. In nucleotides, the CDR3 is TGTGCCACCAGCAGAGGTTGGGGGGGGGAAGGCCTATATGGCTACACCTTC.

The V and J genes are TRBV27 and TRBJ2-5, with D unclear. Looked up from germline, CDR1 is MNHEY and CDR2 is SMNVEV (reference sequence). V was cut by 2 bases and J by 0 bases, with 7 bases left in between. There are 14 residues in the CDR3. Here the CDR3 reads CASSLNRYQETQYF. The CDR3 nucleotides read TGTGCCAGCAGTTTAAACAGATACCAAGAGACCCAGTACTTC.